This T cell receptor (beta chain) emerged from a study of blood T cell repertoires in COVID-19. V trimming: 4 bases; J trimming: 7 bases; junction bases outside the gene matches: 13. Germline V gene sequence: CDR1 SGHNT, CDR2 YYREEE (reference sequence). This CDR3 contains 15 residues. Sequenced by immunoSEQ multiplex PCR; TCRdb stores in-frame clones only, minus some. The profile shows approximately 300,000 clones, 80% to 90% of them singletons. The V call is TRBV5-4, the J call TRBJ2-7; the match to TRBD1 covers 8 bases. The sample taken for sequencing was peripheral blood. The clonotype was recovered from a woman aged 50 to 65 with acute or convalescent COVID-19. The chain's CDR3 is CASSRGQGYTGEQYF. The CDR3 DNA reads TGTGCCAGCAGCCGCGGACAGGGATATACTGGGGAGCAGTACTTC.